This T cell receptor (beta chain) was retrieved from a study of T cells after posttransplantation cyclophosphamide. Busulfan-fludarabine conditioning, marrow transplant, and cyclophosphamide on days +3 and +4 were administered. Data came from immunoSEQ multiplex PCR; TCRdb stores just in-frame clones and leaves some out. The sample holds almost 5,500 clones, and no clone turns up only once. This CDR3 region has 17 residues. The J segment lost 2 bases and the V segment lost 1 base, leaving 8 bases of the junction unmatched. Germline lookup yields CDR1 SGHVS and CDR2 FNYEAQ. This clone was recorded many times.

The origin of this receptor is a male patient in his sixties or seventies who received an allogeneic stem cell transplant from a related donor, was CMV-positive, and had acute GVHD only. Part of the T cells may come from the graft donor. This chain connects TRBV7-6 to TRBJ1-3; 7 positions agree with TRBD1. Sequenced material: PBMCs, taken around 380 days after allogeneic stem cell transplant with posttransplant cyclophosphamide. This CDR3 is CASSLESPTGTGNTIYF. CDR3 bases: TGTGCCAGCAGCTTAGAATCCCCGACAGGGACTGGAAACACCATATATTTT.